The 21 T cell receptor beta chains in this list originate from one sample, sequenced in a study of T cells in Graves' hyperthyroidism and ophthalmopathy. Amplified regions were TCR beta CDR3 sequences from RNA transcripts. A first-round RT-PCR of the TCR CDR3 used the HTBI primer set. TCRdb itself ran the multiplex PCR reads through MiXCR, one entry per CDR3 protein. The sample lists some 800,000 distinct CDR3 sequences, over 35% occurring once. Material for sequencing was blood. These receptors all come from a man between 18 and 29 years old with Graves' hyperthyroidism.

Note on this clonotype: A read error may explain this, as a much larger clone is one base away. The CDR3 sequence: CSTVSSYEQYF. CDR3 nucleotides: TGCAGTACTGTCAGTTCCTACGAGCAGTACTTC. The chain joins TRBV20-1 to TRBJ2-7, with no clear D. Between the trimmed V and J ends, which lost 8 bases and 1 base, there was a span of 9 bases. There are 11 residues in the CDR3. Germline V CDR1 and CDR2: DFQATT, SNEGSKA (reference sequence).

The DNA of the CDR3 is TGTGCCAGCAGTTTATTCGGGAATCCTGAAGCTTTCTTT. Its protein is CASSLFGNPEAFF. The genes are TRBV3-1 and TRBJ1-1; no definite D call. V lost 6 bases and J 6 bases, leaving 14 bases between the germline ends. The CDR3 runs 13 residues. CDR1 is LGHDT, CDR2 YNNKEL, per germline (reference sequence).

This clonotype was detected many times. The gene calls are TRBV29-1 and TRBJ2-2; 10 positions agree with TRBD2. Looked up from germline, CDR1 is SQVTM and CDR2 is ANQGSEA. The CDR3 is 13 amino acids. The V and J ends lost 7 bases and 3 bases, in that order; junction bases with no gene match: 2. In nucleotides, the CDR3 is TGCAGCGGGACTAGCGGAGACACCGGGGAGCTGTTTTTT. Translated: CSGTSGDTGELFF.

The CDR3 DNA reads TGTGCCAGCAGCCAGCCGGGACGGAAAAATGGCTACACCTTC. This translates into CASSQPGRKNGYTF. The V and J genes are TRBV11-2 and TRBJ1-2, with D possibly TRBD1 on 5 matching bases. The V end was cut by 5 bases, the J end by 6 bases, with 16 bases between. CDR3 length: 14 amino acids. Germline CDR1 and CDR2: SGHAT and FQNNGV.

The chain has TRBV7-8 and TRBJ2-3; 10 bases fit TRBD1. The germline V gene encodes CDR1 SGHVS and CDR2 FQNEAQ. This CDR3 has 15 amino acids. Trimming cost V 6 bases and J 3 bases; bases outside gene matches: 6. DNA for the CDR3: TGTGCCAGCAGATGGGACAGGGGCATGACAGATACGCAGTATTTT. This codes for CASRWDRGMTDTQYF. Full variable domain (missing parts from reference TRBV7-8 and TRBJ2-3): GAGVSQSPRYKVAKRGQDVALRCDPISGHVSLFWYQQALGQGPEFLTYFQNEAQLDKSGLPSDRFFAERPEGSVSTLKIQRTQQEDSAVYLCASRWDRGMTDTQYFGPGTRLTVL.

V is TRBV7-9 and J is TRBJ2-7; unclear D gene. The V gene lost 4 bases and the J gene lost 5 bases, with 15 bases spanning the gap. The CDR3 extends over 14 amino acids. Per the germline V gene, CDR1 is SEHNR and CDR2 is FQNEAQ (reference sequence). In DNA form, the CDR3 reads TGTGCCAGCAGCTACATGGACGGGTACGACGAGCAGTACTTC. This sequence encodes CASSYMDGYDEQYF.

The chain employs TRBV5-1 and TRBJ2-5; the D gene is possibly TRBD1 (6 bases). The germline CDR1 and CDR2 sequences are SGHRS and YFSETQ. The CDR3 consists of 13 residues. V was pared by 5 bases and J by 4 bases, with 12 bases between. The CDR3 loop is CASSSVRGETQYF. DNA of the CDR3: TGCGCCAGCAGTAGCGTCAGGGGAGAGACCCAGTACTTC.

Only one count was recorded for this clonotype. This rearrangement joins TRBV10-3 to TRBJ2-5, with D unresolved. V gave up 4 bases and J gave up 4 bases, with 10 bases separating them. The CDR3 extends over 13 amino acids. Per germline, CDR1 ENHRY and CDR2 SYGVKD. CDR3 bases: TGTGCCATCAGTGTCCGAGTTGGAGAGACCCAGTACTTC. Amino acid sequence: CAISVRVGETQYF.

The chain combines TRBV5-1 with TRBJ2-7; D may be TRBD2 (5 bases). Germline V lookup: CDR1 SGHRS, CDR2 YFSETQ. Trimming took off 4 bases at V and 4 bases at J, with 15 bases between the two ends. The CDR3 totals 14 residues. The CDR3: CASSPELVMYEQYF. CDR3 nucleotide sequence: TGCGCCAGCAGCCCAGAACTAGTGATGTACGAGCAGTACTTC.

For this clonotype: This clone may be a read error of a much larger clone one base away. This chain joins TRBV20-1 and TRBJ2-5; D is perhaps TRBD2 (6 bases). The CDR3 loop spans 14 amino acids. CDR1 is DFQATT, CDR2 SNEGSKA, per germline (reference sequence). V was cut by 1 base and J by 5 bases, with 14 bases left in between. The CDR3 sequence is CSARGRDHRETQYF. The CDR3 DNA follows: TGCAGTGCTAGAGGGAGGGACCATCGGGAGACCCAGTACTTC.

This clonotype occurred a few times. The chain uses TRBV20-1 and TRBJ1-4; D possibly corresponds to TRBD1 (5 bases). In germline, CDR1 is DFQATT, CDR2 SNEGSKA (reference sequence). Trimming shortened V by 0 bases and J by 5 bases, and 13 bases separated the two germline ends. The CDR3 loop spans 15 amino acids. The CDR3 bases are TGCAGTGCTAGAGATGTTGGGACGGGGAATGAAAAACTGTTTTTT. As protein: CSARDVGTGNEKLFF.

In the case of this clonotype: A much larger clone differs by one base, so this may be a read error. CDR3 protein: CATSDSGRGDTQYF. CDR3 bases: TGTGCCACCAGTGACAGCGGGAGAGGAGATACGCAGTATTTT. The chain combines TRBV24-1 with TRBJ1-5, with 8 bases identical to TRBD2. TRBJ2-3 matches the DNA end more closely, so the J call is doubtful. Germline V gene data show CDR1 as KGHDR and CDR2 as SFDVKD. The CDR3 sequence is 14 residues long.

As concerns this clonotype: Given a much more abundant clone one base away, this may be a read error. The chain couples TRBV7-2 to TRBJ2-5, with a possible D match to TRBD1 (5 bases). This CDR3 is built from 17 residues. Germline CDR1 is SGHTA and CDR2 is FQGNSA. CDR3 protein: CASSSEIPTAMREAQYF. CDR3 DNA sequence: TGTGCCAGCAGCTCGGAAATTCCGACAGCAATGCGAGAGGCCCAGTACTTC.

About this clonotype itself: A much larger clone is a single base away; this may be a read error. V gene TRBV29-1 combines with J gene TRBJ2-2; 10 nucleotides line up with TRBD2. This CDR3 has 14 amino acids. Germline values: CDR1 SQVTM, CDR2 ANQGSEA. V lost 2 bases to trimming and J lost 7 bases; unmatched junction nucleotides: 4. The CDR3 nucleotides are TGCAGCGTTGAAAGCGGGAGGGCCAGCGGGGAGCTGTTTTTT. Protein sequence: CSVESGRASGELFF.

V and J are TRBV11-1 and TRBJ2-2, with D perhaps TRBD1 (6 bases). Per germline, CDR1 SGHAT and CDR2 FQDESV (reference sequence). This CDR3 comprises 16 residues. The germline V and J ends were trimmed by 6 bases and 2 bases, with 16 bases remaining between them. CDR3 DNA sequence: TGTGCCAGCAGTCAAACGTTGACAGGAAACACCGGGGAGCTGTTTTTT. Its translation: CASSQTLTGNTGELFF. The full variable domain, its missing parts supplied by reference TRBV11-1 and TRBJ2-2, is EAEVAQSPRYKITEKSQAVAFWCDPISGHATLYWYRQILGQGPELLVQFQDESVVDDSQLPKDRFSAERLKGVDSTLKIQPAELGDSAMYLCASSQTLTGNTGELFFGEGSRLTVL.

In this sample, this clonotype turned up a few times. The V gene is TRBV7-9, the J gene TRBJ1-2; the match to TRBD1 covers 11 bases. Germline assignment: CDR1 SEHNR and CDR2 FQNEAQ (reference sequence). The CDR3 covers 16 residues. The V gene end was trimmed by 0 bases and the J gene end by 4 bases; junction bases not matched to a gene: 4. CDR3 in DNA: TGTGCCAGCAGCTTAGCCTGGGACAGGGGGACCTATGGCTACACCTTC. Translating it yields CASSLAWDRGTYGYTF.

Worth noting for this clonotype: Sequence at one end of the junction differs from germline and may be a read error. CDR3 sequence: CASTHSGFRGETQYF. CDR3 nucleotide sequence: TGCGCCAGCACCCATAGCGGTTTCAGAGGGGAGACCCAGTACTTC. The J gene is TRBJ2-5, the V gene TRBV7-2, with D tentatively TRBD2 (6 bases). Germline V gene sequence: CDR1 SGHTA, CDR2 FQGNSA. CDR3 size: 15 residues.

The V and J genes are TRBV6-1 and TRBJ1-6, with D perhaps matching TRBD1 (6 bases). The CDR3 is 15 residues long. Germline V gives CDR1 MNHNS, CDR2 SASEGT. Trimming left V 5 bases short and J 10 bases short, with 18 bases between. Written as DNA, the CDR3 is TGTGCCAGCAGTTACGGGGGGCGGCTACAATCACCCCTCCACTTT. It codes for CASSYGGRLQSPLHF.

CDR3 sequence reads: CASSPDLQGVGELFF. The CDR3 DNA reads as TGTGCCAGCAGCCCAGACCTGCAGGGAGTCGGGGAGCTGTTTTTT. The chain recombines TRBV14 with TRBJ2-2; D is perhaps TRBD1 or TRBD2 (5 bases each). V was pared by 4 bases and J by 7 bases, with 16 bases between. The CDR3 covers 15 residues. In germline, CDR1 is SGHDN, CDR2 FVKESK.

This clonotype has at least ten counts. The CDR3 nucleotides are TGTGCCATCAGACCGGACCCGGAAGAGACCCAGTACTTC. It encodes CAIRPDPEETQYF. The rearrangement links TRBV10-3 to TRBJ2-5; D gene ambiguous. The CDR3 is 13 amino acids. Looked up from germline, CDR1 is ENHRY and CDR2 is SYGVKD. V lost 6 bases to trimming and J lost 3 bases, with 11 bases between them.

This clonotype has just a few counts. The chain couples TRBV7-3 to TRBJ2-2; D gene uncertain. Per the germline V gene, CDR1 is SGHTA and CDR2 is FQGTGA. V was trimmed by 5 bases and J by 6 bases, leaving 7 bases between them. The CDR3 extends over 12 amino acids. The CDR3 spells CASSAKAGELFF. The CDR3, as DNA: TGTGCCAGCAGCGCCAAAGCCGGGGAGCTGTTTTTT.